This T cell receptor (beta chain) appears in the sequencing data of a study of T cell responses to AZD1222 COVID-19 vaccine. Study context: Whether given at about 4 or about 12 weeks, second doses were pooled.

This CDR3 comprises 13 residues. V lost 6 bases, J lost 5 bases, and 10 bases lay in between. Here immunoSEQ multiplex PCR was the method, and the copy in TCRdb shows in-frame clones only, minus some. The sample yields about 150,000 clones, 88% seen once. The clonotype comes from an adult in good health. Material: peripheral blood, obtained on day 0 of AZD1222 vaccination. This chain links TRBV12-3 or TRBV12-4 with TRBJ1-4; unclear D gene. The CDR3 sequence: CASRSLGNEKLFF. The CDR3 coding sequence is TGTGCCAGCAGATCCCTAGGGAATGAAAAACTGTTTTTT.